What follows is one TCR beta chain and its context. The antigen remains undetermined. Trimming cost V 2 bases and J 9 bases, with 11 bases left between them. The CDR3 consists of 13 residues. Per the germline V gene, CDR1 is SGHTA and CDR2 is FQGTGA. Sequencing was performed with immunoSEQ multiplex PCR; in TCRdb, only in-frame clones are kept and a portion is missing. The data show 77,000 or so clones, around 85% seen once. These data are taken from a study of OX40 agonist ivuxolimab in advanced cancers. Study-level findings and limits: Compared with CD4+, CD8+ T cells on average had more expanded clones. Blood T cells, both CD4+ and CD8+, expanded clonally by week 6 at 0.1 to 3.0 mg/kg. Patients who responded partially at 0.1-3.0 mg/kg showed clonal expansion ranking among the lowest.

The origin of this receptor is an adult with an advanced solid tumor such as melanoma, head and neck, liver or kidney cancer. The starting material was CD4+ or CD8+ T cells sorted from blood, obtained in a trial of the OX40 agonist ivuxolimab. The rearrangement links TRBV7-3 to TRBJ2-1; D is tentatively TRBD1 or TRBD2 (5 bases each). CDR3 DNA: TGTGCCAGCAGCTTATGGGGGAACAGTGAGCAGTTCTTC. Translating gives CASSLWGNSEQFF.